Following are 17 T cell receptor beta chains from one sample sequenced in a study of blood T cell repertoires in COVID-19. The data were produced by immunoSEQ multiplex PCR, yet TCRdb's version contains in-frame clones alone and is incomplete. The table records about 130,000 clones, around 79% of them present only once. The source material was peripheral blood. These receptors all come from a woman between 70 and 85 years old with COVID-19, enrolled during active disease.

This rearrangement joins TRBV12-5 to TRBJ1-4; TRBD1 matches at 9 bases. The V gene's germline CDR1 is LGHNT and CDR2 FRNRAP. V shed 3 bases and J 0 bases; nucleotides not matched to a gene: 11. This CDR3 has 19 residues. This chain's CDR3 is CASGFGRTGAQATNEKLFF. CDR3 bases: TGTGCTAGTGGTTTTGGGAGGACAGGGGCACAGGCAACTAATGAAAAACTGTTTTTT.

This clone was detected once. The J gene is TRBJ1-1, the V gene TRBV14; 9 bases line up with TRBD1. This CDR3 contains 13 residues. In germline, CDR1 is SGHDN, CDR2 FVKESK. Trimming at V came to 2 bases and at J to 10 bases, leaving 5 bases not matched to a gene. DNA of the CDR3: TGTGCCAGCAGCCAATTCGACAGGGGGATAGCTTTCTTT. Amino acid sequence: CASSQFDRGIAFF.

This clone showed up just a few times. Written as DNA, the CDR3 is TGTGCCAGCAGCCCGGACAGCTATGGCTACACCTTC. It specifies CASSPDSYGYTF. The rearrangement joins TRBV3-1 (or the pseudogene TRBV3-2) to TRBJ1-2; weak D call: TRBD1 (6 bases). The CDR3 is 12 residues long. Looked up from germline, CDR1 is LGHDT and CDR2 is YNNKEL (reference sequence). Between the trimmed V and J ends, which lost 4 bases and 4 bases, there was a span of 7 bases.

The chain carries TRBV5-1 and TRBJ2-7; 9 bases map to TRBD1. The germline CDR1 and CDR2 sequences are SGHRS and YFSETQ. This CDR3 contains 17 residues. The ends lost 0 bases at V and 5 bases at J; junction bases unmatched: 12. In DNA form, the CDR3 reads TGCGCCAGCAGCTTGGGACCCGGGACAGGGAATCGCCACGAGCAGTACTTC. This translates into CASSLGPGTGNRHEQYF.

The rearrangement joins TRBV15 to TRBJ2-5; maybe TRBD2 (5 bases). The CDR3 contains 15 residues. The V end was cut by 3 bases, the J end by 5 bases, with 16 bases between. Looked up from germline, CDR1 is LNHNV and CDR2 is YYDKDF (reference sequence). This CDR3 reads CATSRTGIGLETQYF. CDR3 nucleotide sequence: TGTGCCACCAGCAGGACCGGGATCGGTTTGGAGACCCAGTACTTC.

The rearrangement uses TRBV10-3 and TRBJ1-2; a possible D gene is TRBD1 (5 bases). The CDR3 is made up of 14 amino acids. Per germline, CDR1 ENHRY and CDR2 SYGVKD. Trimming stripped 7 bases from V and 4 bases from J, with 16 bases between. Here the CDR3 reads CAITPGGYGYGYTF. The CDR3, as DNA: TGTGCCATCACGCCCGGGGGGTACGGCTATGGCTACACCTTC.

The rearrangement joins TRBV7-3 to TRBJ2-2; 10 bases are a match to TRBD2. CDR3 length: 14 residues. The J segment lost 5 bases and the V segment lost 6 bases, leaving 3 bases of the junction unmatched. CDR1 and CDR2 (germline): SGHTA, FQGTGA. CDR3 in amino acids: CASSTSGVTGELFF. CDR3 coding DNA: TGTGCCAGCAGTACTAGCGGGGTTACCGGGGAGCTGTTTTTT.

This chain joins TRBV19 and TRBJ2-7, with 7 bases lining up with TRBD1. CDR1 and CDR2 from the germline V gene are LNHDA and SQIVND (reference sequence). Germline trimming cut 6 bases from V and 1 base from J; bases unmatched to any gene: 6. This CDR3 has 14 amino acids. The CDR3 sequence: CASRGGQESYEQYF. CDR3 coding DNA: TGTGCCAGTAGGGGCGGACAGGAGTCCTACGAGCAGTACTTC.

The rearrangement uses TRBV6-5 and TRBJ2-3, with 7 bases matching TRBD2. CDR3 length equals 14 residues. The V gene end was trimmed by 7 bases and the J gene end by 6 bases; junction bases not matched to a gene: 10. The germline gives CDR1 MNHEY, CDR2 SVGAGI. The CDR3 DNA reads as TGTGCCAGCACGTGGGGGGGTTCATCCGATACGCAGTATTTT. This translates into CASTWGGSSDTQYF.

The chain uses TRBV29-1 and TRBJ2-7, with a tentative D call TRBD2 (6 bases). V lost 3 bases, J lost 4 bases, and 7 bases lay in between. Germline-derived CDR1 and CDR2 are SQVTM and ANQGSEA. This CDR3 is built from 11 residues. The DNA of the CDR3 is TGCAGCGTTGAGGAGGGTTACGAGCAGTACTTC. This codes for CSVEEGYEQYF.

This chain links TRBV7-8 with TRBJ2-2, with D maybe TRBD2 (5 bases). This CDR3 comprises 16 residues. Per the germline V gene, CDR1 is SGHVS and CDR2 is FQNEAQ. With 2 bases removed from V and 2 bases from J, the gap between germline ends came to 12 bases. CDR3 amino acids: CASSLTQRTNTGELFF. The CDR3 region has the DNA TGTGCCAGCAGCTTAACACAGCGGACTAACACCGGGGAGCTGTTTTTT.

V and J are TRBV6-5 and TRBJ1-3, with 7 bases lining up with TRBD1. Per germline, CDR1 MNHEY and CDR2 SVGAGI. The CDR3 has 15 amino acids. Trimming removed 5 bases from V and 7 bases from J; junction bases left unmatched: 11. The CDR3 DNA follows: TGTGCCAGCAGTCCAACAGGGGATACAGTGAACACCATATATTTT. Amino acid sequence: CASSPTGDTVNTIYF.

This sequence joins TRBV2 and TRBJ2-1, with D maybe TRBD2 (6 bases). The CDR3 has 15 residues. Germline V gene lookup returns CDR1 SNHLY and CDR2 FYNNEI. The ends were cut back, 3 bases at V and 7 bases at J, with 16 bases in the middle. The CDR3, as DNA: TGTGCCAGCAGTGAGGCCCGGGGGACTGGGAATGAGCAGTTCTTC. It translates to CASSEARGTGNEQFF.

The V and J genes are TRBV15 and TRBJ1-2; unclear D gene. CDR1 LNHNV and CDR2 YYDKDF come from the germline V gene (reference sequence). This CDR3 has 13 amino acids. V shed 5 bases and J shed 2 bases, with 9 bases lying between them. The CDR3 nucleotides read TGTGCCACCAGCGAGGGAGGCAACTATGGCTACACCTTC. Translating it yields CATSEGGNYGYTF.

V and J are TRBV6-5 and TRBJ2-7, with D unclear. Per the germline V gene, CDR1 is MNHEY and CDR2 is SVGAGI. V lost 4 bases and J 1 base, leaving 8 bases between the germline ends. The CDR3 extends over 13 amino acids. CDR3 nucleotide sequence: TGTGCCAGCAGTTTTGACATATCCTACGAGCAGTACTTC. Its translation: CASSFDISYEQYF.

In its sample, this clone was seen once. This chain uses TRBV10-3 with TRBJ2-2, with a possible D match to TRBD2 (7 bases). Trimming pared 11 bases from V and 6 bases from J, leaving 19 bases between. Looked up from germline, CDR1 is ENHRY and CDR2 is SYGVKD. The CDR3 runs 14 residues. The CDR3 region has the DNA TGTGCCTCTTCGGGGGGCCGTGGCTCCGGGGAGCTGTTTTTT. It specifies CASSGGRGSGELFF.

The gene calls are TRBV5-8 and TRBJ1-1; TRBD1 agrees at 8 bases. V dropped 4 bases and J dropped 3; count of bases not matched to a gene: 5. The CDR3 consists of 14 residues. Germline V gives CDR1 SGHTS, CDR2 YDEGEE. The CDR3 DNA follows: TGTGCCAGCAGCCCCGGGACAGGCTACACTGAAGCTTTCTTT. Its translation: CASSPGTGYTEAFF.